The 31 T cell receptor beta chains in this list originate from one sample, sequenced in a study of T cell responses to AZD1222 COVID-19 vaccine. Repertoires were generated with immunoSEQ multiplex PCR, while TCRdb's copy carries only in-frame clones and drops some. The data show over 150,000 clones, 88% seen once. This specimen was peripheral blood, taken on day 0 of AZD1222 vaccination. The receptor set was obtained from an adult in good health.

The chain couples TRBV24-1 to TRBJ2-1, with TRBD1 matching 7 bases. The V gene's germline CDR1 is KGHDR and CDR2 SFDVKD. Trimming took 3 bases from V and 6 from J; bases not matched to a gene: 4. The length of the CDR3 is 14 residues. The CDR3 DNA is TGTGCCACCAGTGATCCGGACAGGCCCAATGAGCAGTTCTTC. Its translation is CATSDPDRPNEQFF.

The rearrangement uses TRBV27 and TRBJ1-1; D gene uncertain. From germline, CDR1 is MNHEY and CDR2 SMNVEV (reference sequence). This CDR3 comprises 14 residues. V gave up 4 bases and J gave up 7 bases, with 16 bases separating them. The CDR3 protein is CASSSGWGSDEAFF. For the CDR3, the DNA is TGTGCCAGCAGTTCTGGCTGGGGTTCTGATGAAGCTTTCTTT.

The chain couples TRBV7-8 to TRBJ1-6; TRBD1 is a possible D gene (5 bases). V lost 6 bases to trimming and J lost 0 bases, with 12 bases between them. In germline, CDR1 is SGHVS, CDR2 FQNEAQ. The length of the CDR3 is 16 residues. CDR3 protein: CASSRGTSSYNSPLHF. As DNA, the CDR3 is TGTGCCAGCAGTCGAGGGACGAGCTCCTATAATTCACCCCTCCACTTT.

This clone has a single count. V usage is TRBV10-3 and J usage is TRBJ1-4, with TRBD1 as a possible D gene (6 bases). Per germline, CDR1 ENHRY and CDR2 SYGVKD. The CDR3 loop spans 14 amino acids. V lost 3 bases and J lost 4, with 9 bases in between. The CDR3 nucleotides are TGTGCCATCAGTGACGGCAGGGGTAATGAAAAACTGTTTTTT. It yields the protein CAISDGRGNEKLFF.

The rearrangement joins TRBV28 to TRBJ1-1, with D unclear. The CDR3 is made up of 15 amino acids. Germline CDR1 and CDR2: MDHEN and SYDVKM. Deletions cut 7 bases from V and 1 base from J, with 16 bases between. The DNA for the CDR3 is TGTGCCAGCAACCCCGGTGGGCGAGGGAACACTGAAGCTTTCTTT. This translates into CASNPGGRGNTEAFF.

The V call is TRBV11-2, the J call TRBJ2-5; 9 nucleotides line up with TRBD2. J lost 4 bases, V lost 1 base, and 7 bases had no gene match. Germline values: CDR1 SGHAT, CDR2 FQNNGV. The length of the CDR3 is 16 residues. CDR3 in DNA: TGTGCCAGCAGCTTAGGCGCTAGCGGGGTTGGAGAGACCCAGTACTTC. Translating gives CASSLGASGVGETQYF. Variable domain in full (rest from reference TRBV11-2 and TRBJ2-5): EAGVAQSPRYKIIEKRQSVAFWCNPISGHATLYWYQQILGQGPKLLIQFQNNGVVDDSQLPKDRFSAERLKGVDSTLKIQPAKLEDSAVYLCASSLGASGVGETQYFGPGTRLLVL.

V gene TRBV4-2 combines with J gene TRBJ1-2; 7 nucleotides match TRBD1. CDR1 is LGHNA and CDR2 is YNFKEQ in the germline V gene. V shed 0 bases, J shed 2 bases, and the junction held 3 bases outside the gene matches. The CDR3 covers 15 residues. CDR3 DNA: TGTGCCAGCAGCCAAGAAACGACAGGGAACTATGGCTACACCTTC. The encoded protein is CASSQETTGNYGYTF.

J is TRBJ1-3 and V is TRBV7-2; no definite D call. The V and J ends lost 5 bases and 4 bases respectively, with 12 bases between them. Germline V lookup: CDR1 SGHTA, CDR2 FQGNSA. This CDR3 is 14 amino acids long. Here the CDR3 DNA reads TGTGCCAGCAGCGCAGGATTCTCCGGAAACACCATATATTTT. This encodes CASSAGFSGNTIYF.

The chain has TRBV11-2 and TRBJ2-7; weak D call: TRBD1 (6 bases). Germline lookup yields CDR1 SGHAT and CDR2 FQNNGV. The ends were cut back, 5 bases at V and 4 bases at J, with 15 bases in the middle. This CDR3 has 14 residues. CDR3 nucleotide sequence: TGTGCCAGCAGCCCCATGGGGGCTCAATACGAGCAGTACTTC. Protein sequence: CASSPMGAQYEQYF. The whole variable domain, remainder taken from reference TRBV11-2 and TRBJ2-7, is EAGVAQSPRYKIIEKRQSVAFWCNPISGHATLYWYQQILGQGPKLLIQFQNNGVVDDSQLPKDRFSAERLKGVDSTLKIQPAKLEDSAVYLCASSPMGAQYEQYFGPGTRLTVT.

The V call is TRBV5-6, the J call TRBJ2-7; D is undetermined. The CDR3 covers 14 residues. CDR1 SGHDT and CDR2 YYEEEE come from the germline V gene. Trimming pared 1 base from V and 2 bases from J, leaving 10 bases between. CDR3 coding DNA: TGTGCCAGCAGCTTGCCCGCCGGAACCTACGAGCAGTACTTC. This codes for CASSLPAGTYEQYF.

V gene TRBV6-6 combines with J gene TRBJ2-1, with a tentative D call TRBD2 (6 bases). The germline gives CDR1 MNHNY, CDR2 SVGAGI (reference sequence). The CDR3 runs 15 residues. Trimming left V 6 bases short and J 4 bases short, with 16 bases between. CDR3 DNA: TGTGCCAGCAGGGCCGGGACTTCCTCTTACAATGAGCAGTTCTTC. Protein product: CASRAGTSSYNEQFF.

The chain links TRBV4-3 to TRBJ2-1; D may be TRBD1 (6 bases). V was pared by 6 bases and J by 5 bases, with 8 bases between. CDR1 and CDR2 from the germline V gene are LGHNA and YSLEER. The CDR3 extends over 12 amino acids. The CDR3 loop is CASRRDNNEQFF. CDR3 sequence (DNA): TGCGCCAGCAGACGGGACAACAATGAGCAGTTCTTC.

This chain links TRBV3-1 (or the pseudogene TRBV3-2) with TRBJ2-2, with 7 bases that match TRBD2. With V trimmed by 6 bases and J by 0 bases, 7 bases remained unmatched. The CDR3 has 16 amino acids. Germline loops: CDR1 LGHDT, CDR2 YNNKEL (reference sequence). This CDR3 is CASRWGGSANTGELFF. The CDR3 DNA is TGTGCCAGCAGATGGGGGGGTTCAGCGAACACCGGGGAGCTGTTTTTT.

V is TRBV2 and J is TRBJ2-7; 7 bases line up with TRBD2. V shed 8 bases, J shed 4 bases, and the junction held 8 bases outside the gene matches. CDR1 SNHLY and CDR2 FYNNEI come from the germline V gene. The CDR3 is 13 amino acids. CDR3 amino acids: CASRRGLQYEQYF. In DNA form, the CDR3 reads TGTGCCAGCCGACGGGGACTACAGTACGAGCAGTACTTC.

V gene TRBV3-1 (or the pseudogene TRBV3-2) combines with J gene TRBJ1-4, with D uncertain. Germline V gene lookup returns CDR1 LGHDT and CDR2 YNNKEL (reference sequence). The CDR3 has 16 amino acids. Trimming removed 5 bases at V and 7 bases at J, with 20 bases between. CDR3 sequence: CASSFSLGIAPEKLFF. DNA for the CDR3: TGTGCCAGCAGCTTTAGCCTAGGCATTGCCCCTGAAAAACTGTTTTTT.

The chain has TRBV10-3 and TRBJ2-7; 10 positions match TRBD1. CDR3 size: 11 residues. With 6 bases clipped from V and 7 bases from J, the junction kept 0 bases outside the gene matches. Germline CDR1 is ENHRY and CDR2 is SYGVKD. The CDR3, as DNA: TGTGCCATCAGGGACAGGGGGGAGCAGTACTTC. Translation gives CAIRDRGEQYF.

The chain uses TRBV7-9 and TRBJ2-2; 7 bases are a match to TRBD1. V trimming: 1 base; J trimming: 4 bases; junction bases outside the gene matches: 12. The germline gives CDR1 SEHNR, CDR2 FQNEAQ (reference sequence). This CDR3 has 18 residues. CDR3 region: CASSLVSRAGGITGELFF. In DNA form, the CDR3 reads TGTGCCAGCAGCTTAGTATCGAGGGCAGGGGGAATCACCGGGGAGCTGTTTTTT.

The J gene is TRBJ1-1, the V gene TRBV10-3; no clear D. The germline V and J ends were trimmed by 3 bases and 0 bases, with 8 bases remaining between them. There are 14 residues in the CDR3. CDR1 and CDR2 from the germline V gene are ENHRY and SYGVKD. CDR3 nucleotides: TGTGCCATCAGTGATGCGACGTTGAACACTGAAGCTTTCTTT. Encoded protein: CAISDATLNTEAFF.

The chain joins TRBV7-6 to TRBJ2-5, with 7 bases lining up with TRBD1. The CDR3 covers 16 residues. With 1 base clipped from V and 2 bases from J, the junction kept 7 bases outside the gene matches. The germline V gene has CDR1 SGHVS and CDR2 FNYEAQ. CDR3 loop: CASSLETGFMQETQYF. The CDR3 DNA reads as TGTGCCAGCAGCTTAGAGACAGGGTTTATGCAAGAGACCCAGTACTTC.

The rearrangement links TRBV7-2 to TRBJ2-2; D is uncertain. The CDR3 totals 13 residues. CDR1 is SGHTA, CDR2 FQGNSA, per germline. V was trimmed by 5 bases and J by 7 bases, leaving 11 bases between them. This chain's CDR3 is CASSQQSGGELFF. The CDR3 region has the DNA TGTGCCAGCAGCCAGCAGTCCGGCGGGGAGCTGTTTTTT. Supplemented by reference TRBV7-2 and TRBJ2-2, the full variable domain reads GAGVSQSPSNKVTEKGKDVELRCDPISGHTALYWYRQSLGQGLEFLIYFQGNSAPDKSGLPSDRFSAERTGGSVSTLTIQRTQQEDSAVYLCASSQQSGGELFFGEGSRLTVL.

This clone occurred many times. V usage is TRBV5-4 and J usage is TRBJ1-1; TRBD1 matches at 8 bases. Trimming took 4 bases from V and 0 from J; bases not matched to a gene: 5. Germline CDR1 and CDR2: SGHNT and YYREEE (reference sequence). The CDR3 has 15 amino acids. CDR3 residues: CASSTKTGVNTEAFF. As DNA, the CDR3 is TGTGCCAGCAGCACCAAGACAGGGGTGAACACTGAAGCTTTCTTT.

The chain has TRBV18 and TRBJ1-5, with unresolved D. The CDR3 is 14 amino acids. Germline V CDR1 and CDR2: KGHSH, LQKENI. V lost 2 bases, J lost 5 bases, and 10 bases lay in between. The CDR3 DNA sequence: TGTGCCAGCTCACCAATGGCTGTCGATCAGCCCCAGCATTTT. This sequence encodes CASSPMAVDQPQHF. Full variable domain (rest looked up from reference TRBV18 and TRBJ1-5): NAGVMQNPRHLVRRRGQEARLRCSPMKGHSHVYWYRQLPEEGLKFMVYLQKENIIDESGMPKERFSAEFPKEGPSILRIQQVVRGDSAAYFCASSPMAVDQPQHFGDGTRLSIL.

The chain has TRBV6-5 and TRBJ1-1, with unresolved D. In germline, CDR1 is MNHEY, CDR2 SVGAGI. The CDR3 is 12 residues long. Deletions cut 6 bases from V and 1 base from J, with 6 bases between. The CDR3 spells CASSQSNTEAFF. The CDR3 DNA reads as TGTGCCAGCAGCCAATCGAACACTGAAGCTTTCTTT.

The CDR3: CASSYLAGGMVYEQYF. CDR3 coding DNA: TGTGCCAGCAGTTATCTAGCGGGGGGAATGGTGTACGAGCAGTACTTC. This chain joins TRBV6-5 and TRBJ2-7; 11 nucleotides align to TRBD2. The CDR3 is 16 residues long. In germline, CDR1 is MNHEY, CDR2 SVGAGI. With 3 bases clipped from V and 4 bases from J, the junction kept 8 bases outside the gene matches.

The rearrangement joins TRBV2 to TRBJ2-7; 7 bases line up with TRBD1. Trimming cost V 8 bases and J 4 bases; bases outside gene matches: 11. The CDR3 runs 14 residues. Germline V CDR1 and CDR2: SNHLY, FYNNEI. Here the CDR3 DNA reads TGTGCCAGCGCGTCGACGGCAGGGGGATACGAGCAGTACTTC. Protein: CASASTAGGYEQYF.

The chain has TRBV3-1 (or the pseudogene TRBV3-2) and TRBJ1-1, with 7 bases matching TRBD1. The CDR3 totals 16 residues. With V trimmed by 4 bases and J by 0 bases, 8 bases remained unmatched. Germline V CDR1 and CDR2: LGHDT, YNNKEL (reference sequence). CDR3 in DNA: TGTGCCAGCAGCCCACAGGGGAACGGTGTGAACACTGAAGCTTTCTTT. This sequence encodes CASSPQGNGVNTEAFF.

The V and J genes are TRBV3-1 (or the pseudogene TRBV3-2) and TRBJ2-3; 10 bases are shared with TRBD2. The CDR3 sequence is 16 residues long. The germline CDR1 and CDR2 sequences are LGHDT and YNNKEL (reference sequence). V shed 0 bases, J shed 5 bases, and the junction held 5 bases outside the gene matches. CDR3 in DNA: TGTGCCAGCAGCCAAGATAAAACTAGCGGGGAAGATACGCAGTATTTT. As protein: CASSQDKTSGEDTQYF.

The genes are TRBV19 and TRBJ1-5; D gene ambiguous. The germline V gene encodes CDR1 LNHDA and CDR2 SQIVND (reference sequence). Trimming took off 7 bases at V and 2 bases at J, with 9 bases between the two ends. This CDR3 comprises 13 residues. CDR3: CASNAGGNQPQHF. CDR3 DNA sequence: TGTGCCAGTAATGCGGGAGGCAATCAGCCCCAGCATTTT.

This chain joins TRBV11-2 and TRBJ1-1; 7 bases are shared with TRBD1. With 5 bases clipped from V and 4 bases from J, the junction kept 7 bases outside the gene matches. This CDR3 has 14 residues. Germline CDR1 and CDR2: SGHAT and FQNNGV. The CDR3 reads CASSLGQPSTEAFF. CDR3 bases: TGTGCCAGCAGCCTGGGACAGCCAAGCACTGAAGCTTTCTTT.

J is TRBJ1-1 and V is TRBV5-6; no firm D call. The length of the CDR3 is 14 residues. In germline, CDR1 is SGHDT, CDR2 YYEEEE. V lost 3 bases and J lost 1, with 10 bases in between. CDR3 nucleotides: TGTGCCAGCAGCTCCCTAGGTGGGAACACTGAAGCTTTCTTT. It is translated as CASSSLGGNTEAFF.

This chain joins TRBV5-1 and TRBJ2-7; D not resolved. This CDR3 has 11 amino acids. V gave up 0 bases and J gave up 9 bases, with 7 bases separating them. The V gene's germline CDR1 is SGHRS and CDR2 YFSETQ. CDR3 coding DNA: TGCGCCAGCAGCTTGGAAGGTTTGCAGTACTTC. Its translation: CASSLEGLQYF.